A single sample is the source of the 23 T cell receptor beta chains below, sequenced in a study of T-cell memory formation after mild COVID-19. TCRdb used MiXCR to reprocess the 5' RACE reads, holding one entry per CDR3 protein. Of more than 55,000 distinct CDR3 sequences listed, 9.5% are singletons. The specimen was PBMCs or a T cell subset sorted from them (not recorded which). The receptors derive from a man younger than 35 who had mild COVID-19 (a few samples of this study predate the infection). Cell type and time point are not known.

This clonotype was counted a few times. The chain joins TRBV3-1 to TRBJ1-4, with 9 bases lining up with TRBD1. The germline CDR1 and CDR2 sequences are LGHDT and YNNKEL (reference sequence). The CDR3 is 12 residues long. V lost 4 bases, J lost 12 bases, and 3 bases stayed unmatched. CDR3 in amino acids: CASSRGQGQLFF. CDR3 DNA sequence: TGTGCCAGCAGCCGGGGACAGGGACAACTGTTTTTT. The full variable domain, completed using reference TRBV3-1 and TRBJ1-4, is DTAVSQTPKYLVTQMGNDKSIKCEQNLGHDTMYWYKQDSKKFLKIMFSYNNKELIINETVPNRFSPKSPDKAHLNLHINSLELGDSAVYFCASSRGQGQLFFGSGTQLSVL.

This clonotype appeared many times. This rearrangement joins TRBV6-2 or TRBV6-3 to TRBJ2-5; the D call may be TRBD1 or TRBD2 (6 bases each). This CDR3 is built from 14 residues. CDR1 is MNHEY, CDR2 SVGEGT, per germline. The V end lost 6 bases, the J end lost 1 base, and 12 bases lay between the germline ends. The CDR3 bases are TGTGCCAGCAGCCCTCGGGGGCTCCAAGAGACCCAGTACTTC. Translation: CASSPRGLQETQYF.

This chain connects TRBV7-9 to TRBJ2-5, with 10 bases that match TRBD2. Per germline, CDR1 SEHNR and CDR2 FQNEAQ (reference sequence). CDR3 length: 14 amino acids. The trim removed 6 bases at V and 3 bases at J, leaving 4 bases unmatched. CDR3 region: CASRELAGEETQYF. Here the CDR3 DNA reads TGTGCCAGCAGGGAGCTAGCGGGGGAAGAGACCCAGTACTTC.

The chain links TRBV3-1 to TRBJ2-2; a weak D match, TRBD2 (6 bases). The CDR3 is made up of 14 amino acids. Per germline, CDR1 LGHDT and CDR2 YNNKEL (reference sequence). The germline V and J ends were trimmed by 4 bases and 4 bases, with 10 bases remaining between them. CDR3 protein: CASSLREVTGELFF. Written as DNA, the CDR3 is TGTGCCAGCAGCCTCAGGGAGGTCACCGGGGAGCTGTTTTTT. Filled out from reference TRBV3-1 and TRBJ2-2, the complete variable domain reads DTAVSQTPKYLVTQMGNDKSIKCEQNLGHDTMYWYKQDSKKFLKIMFSYNNKELIINETVPNRFSPKSPDKAHLNLHINSLELGDSAVYFCASSLREVTGELFFGEGSRLTVL.

The V gene is TRBV5-1, the J gene TRBJ2-6; 9 bases agree with TRBD1. Germline V gene data show CDR1 as SGHRS and CDR2 as YFSETQ. The CDR3 has 18 amino acids. The trim removed 3 bases at V and 0 bases at J, leaving 7 bases unmatched. The CDR3 spells CASSSSTGGGSGANVLTF. Written as DNA, the CDR3 is TGCGCCAGCAGCTCTTCGACAGGGGGGGGCTCTGGGGCCAACGTCCTGACTTTC.

The chain joins TRBV3-1 to TRBJ1-1; unclear D gene. The CDR3 totals 13 residues. The V gene's germline CDR1 is LGHDT and CDR2 YNNKEL (reference sequence). V was trimmed by 2 bases and J by 9 bases, leaving 13 bases between them. This CDR3 is CASSQREGTKAFF. Written as DNA, the CDR3 is TGTGCCAGCAGCCAACGTGAGGGTACGAAAGCTTTCTTT.

This clonotype has just a few counts. The J gene is TRBJ2-1, the V gene TRBV11-2, with 9 bases lining up with TRBD2. This CDR3 is built from 16 residues. Germline lookup yields CDR1 SGHAT and CDR2 FQNNGV. Trimming removed 1 base from V and 7 bases from J; junction bases left unmatched: 8. CDR3 nucleotides: TGTGCCAGCAGCTTAGGAGGGCTAGCGGGGCTTAATGAGCAGTTCTTC. Protein sequence: CASSLGGLAGLNEQFF.

The chain has TRBV7-2 and TRBJ1-6, with D maybe TRBD1 (6 bases). Germline-derived CDR1 and CDR2 are SGHTA and FQGNSA. This CDR3 comprises 14 residues. Trimming removed 6 bases at V and 1 base at J, with 7 bases between. The CDR3 DNA follows: TGTGCCAGCAGTCAGGGGTCCTATAATTCACCCCTCCACTTT. It specifies CASSQGSYNSPLHF. The whole variable domain, remainder taken from reference TRBV7-2 and TRBJ1-6, is GAGVSQSPSNKVTEKGKDVELRCDPISGHTALYWYRQSLGQGLEFLIYFQGNSAPDKSGLPSDRFSAERTGGSVSTLTIQRTQQEDSAVYLCASSQGSYNSPLHFGNGTRLTVT.

This clonotype has ten or more counts. The genes are TRBV5-5 and TRBJ2-1, with 11 nucleotides matching TRBD2. Trimming at V came to 0 bases and at J to 6 bases, leaving 11 bases not matched to a gene. The CDR3 runs 18 residues. Germline lookup yields CDR1 SGHKS and CDR2 YYEKEE (reference sequence). In DNA, the CDR3 is TGTGCCAGCAGCTTGGTTGGTAGCGGGGGGGCCCGGTCCAATGAGCAGTTCTTC. Amino acid sequence: CASSLVGSGGARSNEQFF.

This clonotype was detected a few times. The rearrangement uses TRBV5-1 and TRBJ1-4; maybe TRBD1 (6 bases). Between the trimmed V and J ends, which lost 0 bases and 1 base, there was a span of 10 bases. Germline CDR1 SGHRS, CDR2 YFSETQ. The CDR3 totals 16 residues. CDR3 nucleotides: TGCGCCAGCAGCTTGGGGGGGCGCGGAACTAATGAAAAACTGTTTTTT. The encoded protein is CASSLGGRGTNEKLFF.

This clonotype was detected a few times. The chain links TRBV20-1 to TRBJ2-4; 8 nucleotides agree with TRBD2. After removal of 5 bases from V and 7 bases from J, the junction contained 7 bases not matched to a gene. This CDR3 is 13 amino acids long. Looked up from germline, CDR1 is DFQATT and CDR2 is SNEGSKA (reference sequence). The CDR3 coding sequence is TGCAGTGCTGTCATAGCGGGGTTCAACATTCAGTACTTC. Translating gives CSAVIAGFNIQYF.

This clonotype came up a few times. The chain couples TRBV9 to TRBJ2-5; 8 nucleotides align to TRBD1. Germline-derived CDR1 and CDR2 are SGDLS and YYNGEE. This CDR3 has 16 amino acids. V lost 0 bases and J lost 5; bases outside the gene matches: 9. The CDR3 DNA follows: TGTGCCAGCAGCGTAGTTGGTGGACAGGGTTGGGAGACCCAGTACTTC. Protein: CASSVVGGQGWETQYF. Filled out from reference TRBV9 and TRBJ2-5, the complete variable domain reads DSGVTQTPKHLITATGQRVTLRCSPRSGDLSVYWYQQSLDQGLQFLIQYYNGEERAKGNILERFSAQQFPDLHSELNLSSLELGDSALYFCASSVVGGQGWETQYFGPGTRLLVL.

The chain recombines TRBV7-2 with TRBJ1-1; D gene ambiguous. Germline loops: CDR1 SGHTA, CDR2 FQGNSA. CDR3 size: 12 residues. V was clipped by 6 bases and J by 2 bases, with 7 bases between them. For the CDR3, the DNA is TGTGCCAGCAGGGATCCAAACACTGAAGCTTTCTTT. It is translated as CASRDPNTEAFF.

This clonotype was picked up a small number of times. The chain carries TRBV29-1 and TRBJ1-2; TRBD1 might be the D (6 bases). Germline V gives CDR1 SQVTM, CDR2 ANQGSEA. The CDR3 covers 13 residues. V gave up 5 bases and J gave up 4 bases, with 14 bases separating them. The CDR3 DNA is TGCAGCGTTTCACAGGGAAGAGGCTATGGCTACACCTTC. Translating it yields CSVSQGRGYGYTF.

V is TRBV18 and J is TRBJ2-1; 12 nucleotides match TRBD2. Germline CDR1 reads KGHSH; CDR2 reads LQKENI. Germline trimming cut 2 bases from V and 9 bases from J; bases unmatched to any gene: 8. The CDR3 is made up of 16 amino acids. The CDR3 loop reads CASSPASGGAGIEQFF. CDR3 DNA sequence: TGTGCCAGCTCACCAGCTAGCGGGGGGGCCGGTATTGAGCAGTTCTTC.

This clonotype turned up a few times. The J gene is TRBJ1-2, the V gene TRBV20-1; D uncertain. The V gene's germline CDR1 is DFQATT and CDR2 SNEGSKA (reference sequence). This CDR3 has 13 amino acids. Deletions cut 3 bases from V and 4 bases from J, with 12 bases between. CDR3 coding DNA: TGCAGTGCTAGGTCTTCAGTGTTCTATGGCTACACCTTC. Protein sequence: CSARSSVFYGYTF.

This clonotype occurred a few times. The CDR3, as DNA: TGTGCCAGCAGCTCCCCGACCGGAGGAGATACGCAGTATTTT. Its translation is CASSSPTGGDTQYF. The rearrangement joins TRBV7-2 to TRBJ2-3; D is possibly TRBD2 (5 bases). CDR1 and CDR2 from the germline V gene are SGHTA and FQGNSA. CDR3 length equals 14 residues. With 4 bases removed from V and 5 bases from J, the gap between germline ends came to 13 bases.

The chain combines TRBV12-3 or TRBV12-4 with TRBJ2-5, with a possible D match to TRBD1 (5 bases). Trimming shortened V by 3 bases and J by 10 bases, and 15 bases separated the two germline ends. The CDR3 is 13 residues long. The CDR3, as DNA: TGTGCCAGCAGTTTGGGGCAGGGCCTGAACCAGTACTTC. It is translated as CASSLGQGLNQYF.

This chain uses TRBV5-6 with TRBJ1-1, with TRBD1 identical over 7 bases. The CDR3 runs to 14 residues. Germline loops: CDR1 SGHDT, CDR2 YYEEEE. Losses at the gene ends were 4 bases for V and 7 bases for J; bases not matched to a gene: 10. CDR3 coding DNA: TGTGCCAGCAGCCCTAAAGGGGGCTGGGTTGAAGCTTTCTTT. Translated: CASSPKGGWVEAFF.

The chain has TRBV11-2 and TRBJ2-5; no definite D call. CDR1 and CDR2 (germline): SGHAT, FQNNGV. The CDR3 has 11 amino acids. V was trimmed by 3 bases and J by 4 bases, leaving 3 bases between them. DNA of the CDR3: TGTGCCAGCAGCTTTTCAGAGACCCAGTACTTC. Its translation: CASSFSETQYF. Using reference TRBV11-2 and TRBJ2-5 for the parts outside the CDR3, the full variable domain is EAGVAQSPRYKIIEKRQSVAFWCNPISGHATLYWYQQILGQGPKLLIQFQNNGVVDDSQLPKDRFSAERLKGVDSTLKIQPAKLEDSAVYLCASSFSETQYFGPGTRLLVL.

This rearrangement joins TRBV6-5 to TRBJ1-4; 7 bases map to TRBD1. V dropped 6 bases and J dropped 0; count of bases not matched to a gene: 4. CDR3 length: 15 residues. The germline V gene encodes CDR1 MNHEY and CDR2 SVGAGI. CDR3 sequence: CASRVDRATNEKLFF. CDR3 nucleotide sequence: TGTGCCAGCAGAGTTGACAGGGCAACTAATGAAAAACTGTTTTTT.

The chain joins TRBV7-6 to TRBJ2-7; no definite D call. V was pared by 4 bases and J by 1 base, with 8 bases between. In germline, CDR1 is SGHVS, CDR2 FNYEAQ. CDR3 length: 13 amino acids. The CDR3: CASSSDPSYEQYF. Here the CDR3 DNA reads TGTGCCAGCAGCTCTGACCCGTCCTACGAGCAGTACTTC.

The chain uses TRBV12-3 or TRBV12-4 and TRBJ2-3; 9 positions agree with TRBD1. The CDR3 has 16 residues. V trimming: 3 bases; J trimming: 6 bases; junction bases outside the gene matches: 10. The CDR3 reads CASSFGFGGQGDTQYF. Here the CDR3 DNA reads TGTGCCAGCAGTTTTGGGTTTGGAGGACAGGGGGATACGCAGTATTTT.